This TCR beta chain derives from a study of OX40 agonist ivuxolimab in advanced cancers. The germline V gene encodes CDR1 SGHVS and CDR2 FQNEAQ. The CDR3 length is 13 residues. V gave up 3 bases and J gave up 0 bases, with 5 bases separating them. Repertoires were generated with immunoSEQ multiplex PCR, while TCRdb's copy carries only in-frame clones and drops some. Of 100,000 or so clones in the sample, about nine tenths were seen once. The sequence came from an adult with an advanced solid tumor such as melanoma, head and neck, liver or kidney cancer. The chain links TRBV7-8 to TRBJ1-1; a weak D match, TRBD1 (5 bases). The input for sequencing was CD4+ or CD8+ T cells sorted from blood, taken in a trial of the OX40 agonist ivuxolimab. The CDR3: CASSFRVNTEAFF. As DNA, the CDR3 is TGTGCCAGCAGCTTCAGGGTGAACACTGAAGCTTTCTTT.